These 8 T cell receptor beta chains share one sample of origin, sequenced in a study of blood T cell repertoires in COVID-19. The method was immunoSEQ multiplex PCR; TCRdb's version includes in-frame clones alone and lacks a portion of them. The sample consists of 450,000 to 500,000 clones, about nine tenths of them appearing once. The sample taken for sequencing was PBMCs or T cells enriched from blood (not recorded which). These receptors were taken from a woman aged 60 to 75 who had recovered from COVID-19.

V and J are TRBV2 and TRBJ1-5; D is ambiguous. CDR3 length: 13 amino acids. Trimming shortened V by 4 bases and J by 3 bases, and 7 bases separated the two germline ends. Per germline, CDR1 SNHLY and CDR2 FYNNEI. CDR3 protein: CASSAANNQPQHF. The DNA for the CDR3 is TGTGCCAGCAGTGCCGCTAACAATCAGCCCCAGCATTTT.

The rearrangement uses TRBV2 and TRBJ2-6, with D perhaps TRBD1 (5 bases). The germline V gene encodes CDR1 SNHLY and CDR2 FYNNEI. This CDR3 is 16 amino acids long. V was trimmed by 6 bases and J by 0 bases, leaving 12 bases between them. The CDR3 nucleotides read TGTGCCAGCAGCGACAGTAAAAGCTCTGGGGCCAACGTCCTGACTTTC. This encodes CASSDSKSSGANVLTF.

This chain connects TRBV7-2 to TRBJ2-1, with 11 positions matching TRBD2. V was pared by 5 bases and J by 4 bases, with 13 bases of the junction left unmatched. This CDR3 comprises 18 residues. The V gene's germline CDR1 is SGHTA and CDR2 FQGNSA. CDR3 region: CASSAQMIAGGRYNEQFF. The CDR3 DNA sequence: TGTGCCAGCAGCGCCCAAATGATAGCGGGGGGGCGTTACAATGAGCAGTTCTTC.

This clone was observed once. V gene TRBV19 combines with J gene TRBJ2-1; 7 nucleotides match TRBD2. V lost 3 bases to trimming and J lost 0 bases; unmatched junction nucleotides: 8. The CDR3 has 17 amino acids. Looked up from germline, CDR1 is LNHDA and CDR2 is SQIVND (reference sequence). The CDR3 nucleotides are TGTGCCAGTAGTATGTTGACGGCGGGGGACTCCTACAATGAGCAGTTCTTC. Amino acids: CASSMLTAGDSYNEQFF. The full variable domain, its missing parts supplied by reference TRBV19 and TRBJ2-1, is DGGITQSPKYLFRKEGQNVTLSCEQNLNHDAMYWYRQDPGQGLRLIYYSQIVNDFQKGDIAEGYSVSREKKESFPLTVTSAQKNPTAFYLCASSMLTAGDSYNEQFFGPGTRLTVL.

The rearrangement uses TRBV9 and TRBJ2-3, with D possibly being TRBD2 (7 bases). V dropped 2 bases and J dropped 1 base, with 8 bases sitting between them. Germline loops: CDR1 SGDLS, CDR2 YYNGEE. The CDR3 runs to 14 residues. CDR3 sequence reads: CASSVGGRTDTQYF. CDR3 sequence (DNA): TGTGCCAGCAGCGTGGGGGGGCGCACAGATACGCAGTATTTT.

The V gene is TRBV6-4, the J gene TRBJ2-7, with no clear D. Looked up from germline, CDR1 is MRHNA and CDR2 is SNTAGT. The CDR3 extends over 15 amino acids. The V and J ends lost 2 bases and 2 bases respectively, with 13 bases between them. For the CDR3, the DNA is TGTGCCAGCAGTGACACCCAGGTTAGTACCTACGAGCAGTACGTC. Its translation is CASSDTQVSTYEQYV.

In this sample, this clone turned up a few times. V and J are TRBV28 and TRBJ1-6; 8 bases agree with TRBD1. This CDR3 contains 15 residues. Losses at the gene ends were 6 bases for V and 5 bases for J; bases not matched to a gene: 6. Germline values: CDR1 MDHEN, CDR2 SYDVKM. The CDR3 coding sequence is TGTGCCAGCAGCTCCAGGGGGCAGCATAATTCACCCCTCCACTTT. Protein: CASSSRGQHNSPLHF.

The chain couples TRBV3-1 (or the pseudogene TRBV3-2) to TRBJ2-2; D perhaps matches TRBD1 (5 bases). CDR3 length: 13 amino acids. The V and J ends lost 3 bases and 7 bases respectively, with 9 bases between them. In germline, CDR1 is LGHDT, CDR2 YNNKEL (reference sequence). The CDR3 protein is CASSHRVGGELFF. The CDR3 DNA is TGTGCCAGCAGCCACAGGGTTGGCGGGGAGCTGTTTTTT.